The next 24 T cell receptor delta chains were all read from a single sample in a study of delta chains in infants with herpesvirus infections. TCR cDNA was made from PBMC RNA with gamma- and delta-chain-specific primers. TCRdb re-processed the RT-PCR reads using CATT. The data contain over a thousand delta-chain clones, roughly a third of them singletons. Here the sequenced sample was peripheral blood, taken at time point 2 of longitudinal follow-up. The source is a human donor who was a Ugandan infant, either HIV-exposed or HIV-unexposed (not recorded which).

This clone is a singleton in its sample. A far larger clone is off by one base, so a read error is likely. This chain joins TRDV1 and TRDJ1; 10 bases agree with TRDD3. Germline lookup yields CDR1 TSWWSYY and CDR2 QGS. CDR3 size: 18 residues. Written as DNA, the CDR3 is TGTGCTCTTGGGTTCGCTCCGTACTGGGGGATGGACACCGATAGACTCATCTTT. It specifies CALGFAPYWGMDTDRLIF.

This clone is large. The genes are TRDV2 and TRDJ3; TRDD3 matches at 12 bases. The length of the CDR3 is 19 residues. Looked up from germline, CDR1 is GEAIGNYY and CDR2 is EKD. The V and J ends lost 1 base and 0 bases, in that order; junction bases with no gene match: 3. CDR3 sequence (DNA): TGTGCCTGTGACACTGTACTGGGGGATACCTCCTGGGACACCCGACAGATGTTTTTC. Protein product: CACDTVLGDTSWDTRQMFF.

This clone was seen only a few times. The J gene is TRDJ1, the V gene TRDV1, with 8 bases fitting TRDD3. J gave up 0 bases and V 2 bases, and 23 bases lay outside the gene matches. Germline loops: CDR1 TSWWSYY, CDR2 QGS. The CDR3 is 22 amino acids. CDR3 sequence: CALGESRPFPVLGVEYTDKLIF. Written as DNA, the CDR3 is TGTGCTCTTGGGGAAAGCCGCCCTTTTCCTGTACTGGGGGTTGAGTACACCGATAAACTCATCTTT.

The chain uses TRDV1 and TRDJ1, with 9 bases fitting TRDD3. After removal of 0 bases from V and 0 bases from J, the junction contained 23 bases not matched to a gene. The CDR3 totals 23 residues. Looked up from germline, CDR1 is TSWWSYY and CDR2 is QGS. The CDR3 sequence: CALGELRPSGRITGGLYTDKLIF. The CDR3 nucleotides read TGTGCTCTTGGGGAACTTCGCCCCAGTGGACGGATTACTGGGGGACTCTACACCGATAAACTCATCTTT.

This clone came up a few times. The chain links TRDV1 to TRDJ1; 9 bases line up with TRDD3. Germline trimming cut 7 bases from V and 0 bases from J; bases unmatched to any gene: 27. The CDR3 has 22 residues. From germline, CDR1 is TSWWSYY and CDR2 QGS. The chain's CDR3 is CALVQSLLPSHWGTSYTDKLIF. In DNA form, the CDR3 reads TGTGCTCTTGTCCAGTCCCTCCTGCCTTCGCACTGGGGGACTTCGTACACCGATAAACTCATCTTT.

This clone is medium-sized within its sample. Other DNA sequences within the sample encode an identical CDR3. The gene calls are TRDV2 and TRDJ3; 10 bases fit TRDD3. Per the germline V gene, CDR1 is GEAIGNYY and CDR2 is EKD. The CDR3 runs 18 residues. With V trimmed by 1 base and J by 3 bases, 5 bases remained unmatched. The CDR3 loop is CACDTGGYVGWDTRQMFF. In DNA form, the CDR3 reads TGTGCCTGTGACACGGGGGGATACGTAGGCTGGGACACCCGACAGATGTTTTTC.

Only one count was recorded for this clone. This likely came from a read error, as a far larger clone is one base away. The rearrangement uses TRDV3 and TRDJ1, with TRDD3 matching 11 bases. Germline V gives CDR1 TVYSNPD, CDR2 GDNSRS (reference sequence). The CDR3 loop spans 16 amino acids. V gave up 1 base and J gave up 2 bases; unmatched junction bases: 9. The CDR3 reads CAFMCWGIQGTDKLIF. The DNA of the CDR3 is TGTGCCTTTATGTGCTGGGGGATACAGGGGACCGATAAACTCATCTTT. The full variable domain, completed using reference TRDV3 and TRDJ1, is CDKVTQSSPDQTVASGSEVVLLCTYDTVYSNPDLFWYRIRPDYSFQFVFYGDNSRSEGADFTQGRFSVKHILTQKAFHLVISPVRTEDSATYYCAFMCWGIQGTDKLIFGKGTRVTVEP.

This clone is medium-sized (0.01 to 0.1%) within its sample. The genes are TRDV1 and TRDJ1, with 8 bases that match TRDD3. Germline lookup yields CDR1 TSWWSYY and CDR2 QGS. This CDR3 region has 20 residues. J gave up 0 bases and V 6 bases, and 21 bases lay outside the gene matches. CDR3 sequence (DNA): TGTGCTCTTGGTGGGGGGAGGACTGGACTGGGGGGAACGTACACCGATAAACTCATCTTT. This gives the protein CALGGGRTGLGGTYTDKLIF.

To note about this clone: A read error likely explains why the TCRdb protein, taken from a much larger clone, differs from this DNA's translation at residue 19; the protein shown is translated from the DNA. This sequence joins TRDV1 and TRDJ1; 8 positions agree with TRDD2. Germline V gene lookup returns CDR1 TSWWSYY and CDR2 QGS. CDR3 length: 21 residues. The CDR3 protein is CALGELRASYRGWAQPDKPIF. CDR3 coding DNA: TGTGCTCTTGGGGAACTAAGGGCTTCCTACAGGGGCTGGGCCCAACCCGATAAACCCATCTTT.

Regarding this clone: Only one base separates this from a far larger clonotype, so it likely reflects a read error. This sequence joins TRDV2 and TRDJ1; 7 positions agree with TRDD3. Per germline, CDR1 GEAIGNYY and CDR2 EKD. The J segment lost 1 base and the V segment lost 6 bases, leaving 13 bases of the junction unmatched. This CDR3 spans 16 amino acids. The chain's CDR3 is CACYPRGGFGTDKLIF. CDR3 bases: TGTGCCTGTTACCCAAGAGGGGGATTCGGCACCGATAAACTCATCTTT.

J is TRDJ1 and V is TRDV1; D is unresolved. The length of the CDR3 is 19 residues. CDR1 is TSWWSYY and CDR2 is QGS in the germline V gene. V lost 5 bases and J 0 bases, leaving 25 bases between the germline ends. CDR3 region: CALGTPSRALSLYTDKLIF. CDR3 coding DNA: TGTGCTCTTGGGACGCCGTCGAGGGCCCTGAGCCTTTACACCGATAAACTCATCTTT.

This clone is medium-sized within its sample. This rearrangement joins TRDV1 to TRDJ1, with TRDD3 matching 8 bases. The CDR3 totals 19 residues. Germline CDR1 TSWWSYY, CDR2 QGS. The V gene end was trimmed by 5 bases and the J gene end by 0 bases; junction bases not matched to a gene: 17. The CDR3 bases are TGTGCTCTTGGGACCCCACTTTGGTACTGGGGGTTCTACACCGATAAACTCATCTTT. Translating gives CALGTPLWYWGFYTDKLIF.

In its sample, this clone is large. The same CDR3 is also encoded by other DNA sequences in this sample. J is TRDJ1 and V is TRDV2; D gene ambiguous. The CDR3 spans 15 residues. Germline CDR1 and CDR2: GEAIGNYY and EKD. Trimming took off 4 bases at V and 10 bases at J, with 24 bases between the two ends. CDR3 DNA sequence: TGTGCCTGTGATACTAATGCATCGTACGCCATGGGACTCATCTTT. Translating it yields CACDTNASYAMGLIF.

This clone was found once. This is likely an artifact of a read error, given a far larger clone one base away. The V and J genes are TRDV1 and TRDJ1; 10 bases align to TRDD3. The J segment lost 0 bases and the V segment lost 2 bases, leaving 21 bases of the junction unmatched. The CDR3 is 22 amino acids. The germline V gene encodes CDR1 TSWWSYY and CDR2 QGS. As DNA, the CDR3 is TGTGCTCTTGGGGAAATCGACTCTTTCTGGGGGATATGCATCCCAAACACCGATAAACTCATCTTT. Protein sequence: CALGEIDSFWGICIPNTDKLIF.

This clone was found a few times. Since a far larger clone is one base different, this is likely a read error. The V call is TRDV2, the J call TRDJ3; tentative D call: TRDD3 (5 bases). The germline CDR1 and CDR2 sequences are GEAIGNYY and EKD. The germline V and J ends were trimmed by 3 bases and 0 bases, with 14 bases remaining between them. This CDR3 has 18 residues. DNA of the CDR3: TGTGCCTGTGACGCCTGGGCTCCCTACTCCTGGGACACCCGACAGATGTTTTTC. Its translation is CACDAWAPYSWDTRQMFF.

This clone was picked up a small number of times. The gene calls are TRDV1 and TRDJ1; tentatively, D is TRDD2 (6 bases). The CDR3 is 14 residues long. Trimming pared 7 bases from V and 4 bases from J, leaving 16 bases between. Germline CDR1 and CDR2: TSWWSYY and QGS. The CDR3 DNA follows: TGTGCTCTTGTTCCTCTTCCTCCCAACGATAAACTCATCTTT. Residues: CALVPLPPNDKLIF.

Of note for this clone: The TCRdb record carries a much larger clone's protein, which differs from this DNA's translation at residue 8; a read error is the likely cause, and the protein listed here is the DNA translation. The rearrangement uses TRDV1 and TRDJ2, with a weak D call TRDD3 (6 bases). The CDR3 runs to 21 residues. Germline CDR1 TSWWSYY, CDR2 QGS. Trimming shortened V by 2 bases and J by 5 bases, and 30 bases separated the two germline ends. Here the CDR3 DNA reads TGTGCTCTTGGGGAAGGATCCATCCTTTCGTACTGGGCCCCCCTAACAGCACAACTCTTCTTT. This sequence encodes CALGEGSILSYWAPLTAQLFF.

This clone counts as hyperexpanded (1% or more). This CDR3 is also generated by other DNA sequences in the sample. This sequence joins TRDV1 and TRDJ1; D possibly uses TRDD2 or TRDD3 (8 bases each). The CDR3 extends over 23 amino acids. CDR1 is TSWWSYY and CDR2 is QGS in the germline V gene. V lost 5 bases to trimming and J lost 0 bases, with 37 bases between them. The CDR3 coding sequence is TGTGCTCTTGGGCGTCGCCTTCCTAGTCCCCCACTTTCCAGGGGATACTACACCGATAAACTCATCTTT. Its translation is CALGRRLPSPPLSRGYYTDKLIF.

In regard to this clone: It differs at one base from a far larger clone, so likely a read error. The gene calls are TRDV2 and TRDJ1, with D uncertain. Germline V gene lookup returns CDR1 GEAIGNYY and CDR2 EKD. V shed 3 bases and J shed 1 base, with 17 bases lying between them. This CDR3 is built from 16 residues. In DNA, the CDR3 is TGTGCCTGTGACCCAAGAGGGCGATTCGGCACCGATAAACTCATCTTT. Its translation: CACDPRGRFGTDKLIF.

A remark on this clone: A much larger clone is a single base away; this may be a read error. The chain recombines TRDV1 with TRDJ1; 13 bases are shared with TRDD3. The CDR3 has 20 amino acids. Trimming took 2 bases from V and 10 from J; bases not matched to a gene: 22. Germline assignment: CDR1 TSWWSYY and CDR2 QGS. The CDR3 region is CALGERTRATGGYAYVRLIF. CDR3 in DNA: TGTGCTCTTGGGGAAAGAACTCGGGCGACTGGGGGATACGCGTATGTTCGACTCATCTTT.

The chain employs TRDV1 and TRDJ1; a weak D match, TRDD2 (7 bases). Germline CDR1 and CDR2: TSWWSYY and QGS. V was pared by 1 base and J by 0 bases, with 24 bases between. This CDR3 contains 20 residues. The CDR3 bases are TGTGCTCTTGGGGAACCTTTTTTCCTACAATCCGGGGGAGACACCGATAAACTCATCTTT. Translating gives CALGEPFFLQSGGDTDKLIF.

Note on this clone: It may be a read error: a sequence one base away is much more abundant. This sample also contains other DNA sequences that code for the same CDR3. This chain joins TRDV3 and TRDJ3, with 8 bases matching TRDD3. The V gene's germline CDR1 is TVYSNPD and CDR2 GDNSRS (reference sequence). This CDR3 has 18 amino acids. CDR3 bases: TGTGCCTCAAAAGGAGGCGGGATACGCTCCTGGGACACCCGGCAGATGTTTTTC. The encoded protein is CASKGGGIRSWDTRQMFF.

The chain couples TRDV1 to TRDJ1; 8 bases align to TRDD3. Germline CDR1 TSWWSYY, CDR2 QGS. V lost 4 bases, J lost 0 bases, and 16 bases stayed unmatched. The CDR3 extends over 19 amino acids. CDR3 loop: CALGASYYWTGGHTDKLIF. In DNA form, the CDR3 reads TGTGCTCTTGGGGCCTCCTACTACTGGACTGGGGGTCACACCGATAAACTCATCTTT.

This clone appeared a few times. The chain uses TRDV1 and TRDJ1; tentatively, D is TRDD3 (7 bases). Germline loops: CDR1 TSWWSYY, CDR2 QGS. Trimming shortened V by 5 bases and J by 0 bases, and 25 bases separated the two germline ends. The length of the CDR3 is 19 residues. The DNA for the CDR3 is TGTGCTCTTGGGATTCCTATTACGGATACGCCGACCTACACCGATAAACTCATCTTT. It codes for CALGIPITDTPTYTDKLIF.